Shown below are 19 T cell receptor beta chains from a single sample sequenced in a study of cytomegalovirus exposure and HLA in healthy donors. Amplification used 60 Vbeta primers and 13 Jbeta primers. TCRdb's copy holds only in-frame clones and misses some; the assay was immunoSEQ multiplex PCR. The repertoire holds tens of thousands of clones, with around three quarters as singletons. The sequenced sample was PBMCs. These receptors came from a woman between 40 and 50 years old in good health and CMV-seropositive.

This rearrangement joins TRBV30 to TRBJ1-3; a weak D match, TRBD1 (6 bases). V lost 4 bases to trimming and J lost 0 bases, with 13 bases between them. The CDR3 spans 15 residues. Looked up from germline, CDR1 is GTSNPN and CDR2 is SVGIG (reference sequence). Here the CDR3 DNA reads TGTGCCTGGACCCCAGGACAGATCTCTGGAAACACCATATATTTT. This translates into CAWTPGQISGNTIYF. The full variable domain, completed using reference TRBV30 and TRBJ1-3, is SQTIHQWPATLVQPVGSPLSLECTVEGTSNPNLYWYRQAAGRGLQLLFYSVGIGQISSEVPQNLSASRPQDRQFILSSKKLLLSDSGFYLCAWTPGQISGNTIYFGEGSWLTVV.

The V call is TRBV7-8, the J call TRBJ1-2; D perhaps matches TRBD1 (6 bases). V was trimmed by 1 base and J by 8 bases, leaving 11 bases between them. This CDR3 is 13 amino acids long. Germline V gives CDR1 SGHVS, CDR2 FQNEAQ. The CDR3 spells CASSLGGGNGYTF. The CDR3, as DNA: TGTGCCAGCAGCTTAGGAGGGGGAAACGGCTACACCTTC.

Regarding this clone: Mismatch with germline at one junction end may stem from a read error. The chain recombines TRBV27 with TRBJ2-5; TRBD1 matches 8 bases. CDR1 MNHEY and CDR2 SMNVEV come from the germline V gene (reference sequence). This CDR3 contains 14 residues. Here the CDR3 reads CASSSQGGQEIQYF. The CDR3 DNA is TGTGCCAGCAGTTCACAGGGGGGCCAAGAGATCCAGTACTTC.

Within the sample, this clone is medium-sized (0.01 to 0.1%). This chain links TRBV7-2 with TRBJ1-5, with a possible D match to TRBD1 (6 bases). Per germline, CDR1 SGHTA and CDR2 FQGNSA. V was clipped by 5 bases and J by 5 bases, with 10 bases between them. The CDR3 is made up of 13 amino acids. The CDR3 sequence is CASSRQAHQPQHF. The CDR3 DNA reads TGTGCCAGCAGCAGACAGGCCCATCAGCCCCAGCATTTT. Combining the CDR3 with reference TRBV7-2 and TRBJ1-5 gives the whole variable domain GAGVSQSPSNKVTEKGKDVELRCDPISGHTALYWYRQSLGQGLEFLIYFQGNSAPDKSGLPSDRFSAERTGGSVSTLTIQRTQQEDSAVYLCASSRQAHQPQHFGDGTRLSIL.

V gene TRBV5-8 combines with J gene TRBJ2-1; TRBD2 matches 15 bases. The CDR3 totals 18 residues. The germline V gene encodes CDR1 SGHTS and CDR2 YDEGEE. The junction had 11 bases not matched to a gene; V was cut back by 6 bases and J by 4 bases. Here the CDR3 DNA reads TGTGCCAGCATCAGGGGGACTAGCGGGAGGATGCAATACAATGAGCAGTTCTTC. Its translation: CASIRGTSGRMQYNEQFF.

The rearrangement uses TRBV11-3 and TRBJ2-1, with TRBD2 as a possible D gene (6 bases). The CDR3 is 14 amino acids. The germline gives CDR1 SGHNT, CDR2 YENEEA. Trimming took 5 bases from V and 10 from J, leaving 18 bases between them. In DNA form, the CDR3 reads TGTGCCAGCAGCAGTTTGGAGGGAGGATGGGAGCAGTTCTTC. This gives the protein CASSSLEGGWEQFF.

The CDR3 here is CASSLVGALSSYNEQFF. The CDR3, as DNA: TGTGCCAGCAGCTTAGTGGGAGCCCTGAGCTCCTACAATGAGCAGTTCTTC. The chain is built from TRBV7-6 and TRBJ2-1; D is perhaps TRBD2 (5 bases). Trimming took off 1 base at V and 0 bases at J, with 13 bases between the two ends. This CDR3 is built from 17 residues. Germline CDR1 reads SGHVS; CDR2 reads FNYEAQ.

In the case of this clone: Other DNA sequences in this specimen translate into the identical CDR3. V gene TRBV9 combines with J gene TRBJ2-3; 10 positions agree with TRBD2. This CDR3 spans 15 amino acids. CDR1 is SGDLS and CDR2 is YYNGEE in the germline V gene. V lost 1 base to trimming and J lost 1 base; unmatched junction nucleotides: 0. CDR3 DNA sequence: TGTGCCAGCAGCGTACTAGCGGGGGGCACAGATACGCAGTATTTT. Amino acids: CASSVLAGGTDTQYF.

This clone was seen a handful of times. The chain employs TRBV7-2 and TRBJ1-5; 9 positions agree with TRBD1. The CDR3 runs 19 residues. Germline CDR1 reads SGHTA; CDR2 reads FQGNSA. With V trimmed by 3 bases and J by 2 bases, 14 bases remained unmatched. The CDR3 spells CASSFSSGQGVGGNQPQHF. In DNA, the CDR3 is TGTGCCAGCAGCTTCTCATCGGGACAGGGTGTTGGGGGCAATCAGCCCCAGCATTTT.

Ten or more counts support this clone. V usage is TRBV6-4 and J usage is TRBJ2-2, with 8 bases lining up with TRBD2. This CDR3 is built from 16 residues. Trimming removed 4 bases from V and 4 bases from J; junction bases left unmatched: 8. The germline V gene encodes CDR1 MRHNA and CDR2 SNTAGT. Written as DNA, the CDR3 is TGTGCCAGCAGTGCAAAGAGCGGGAGTGGCACCGGGGAGCTGTTTTTT. This gives the protein CASSAKSGSGTGELFF.

The chain joins TRBV18 to TRBJ2-1; weak D call: TRBD2 (6 bases). This CDR3 region has 14 residues. CDR1 is KGHSH, CDR2 LQKENI, per germline. The V end lost 2 bases, the J end lost 5 bases, and 10 bases lay between the germline ends. CDR3 residues: CASSPGLANNEQFF. The DNA of the CDR3 is TGTGCCAGCTCACCAGGGCTAGCGAACAATGAGCAGTTCTTC.

Regarding this clone: At one boundary the junction diverges from the germline segment, which might be a read error. The chain couples TRBV7-9 to TRBJ2-1; 7 nucleotides line up with TRBD1. The V gene's germline CDR1 is SEHNR and CDR2 FQNEAQ (reference sequence). There are 12 residues in the CDR3. The CDR3 nucleotides read TGTTCCAGCGAAGAGGGGGCCAATGAGCAGTTCTTC. It codes for CSSEEGANEQFF.

The chain employs TRBV7-6 and TRBJ2-7; no firm D call. V lost 5 bases and J 4 bases, leaving 9 bases between the germline ends. Germline V gene lookup returns CDR1 SGHVS and CDR2 FNYEAQ. This CDR3 spans 12 amino acids. The CDR3 reads CASSRSLYEQYF. CDR3 DNA sequence: TGTGCCAGCAGCCGTTCCTTATACGAGCAGTACTTC.

This clone was detected a few times. The genes are TRBV28 and TRBJ2-7; 8 bases agree with TRBD1. V lost 3 bases, J lost 2 bases, and 3 bases stayed unmatched. Germline V gives CDR1 MDHEN, CDR2 SYDVKM. The CDR3 is 14 amino acids. CDR3 nucleotide sequence: TGTGCCAGCAGTTTGACAGGGGTACCCTACGAGCAGTACTTC. Its translation: CASSLTGVPYEQYF. The full variable domain, with the rest looked up from reference TRBV28 and TRBJ2-7, is DVKVTQSSRYLVKRTGEKVFLECVQDMDHENMFWYRQDPGLGLRLIYFSYDVKMKEKGDIPEGYSVSREKKERFSLILESASTNQTSMYLCASSLTGVPYEQYFGPGTRLTVT.

The chain has TRBV28 and TRBJ2-1; D may be TRBD2 (5 bases). The germline V gene has CDR1 MDHEN and CDR2 SYDVKM. Between the trimmed V and J ends, which lost 5 bases and 3 bases, there was a span of 11 bases. CDR3 length equals 14 residues. In nucleotides, the CDR3 is TGTGCCAGCAGTATGGACTGGGTCTACAATGAGCAGTTCTTC. This codes for CASSMDWVYNEQFF.

This rearrangement joins TRBV5-1 to TRBJ2-7; 13 bases agree with TRBD2. The CDR3 has 15 amino acids. The V gene's germline CDR1 is SGHRS and CDR2 YFSETQ. V lost 7 bases and J lost 6; bases outside the gene matches: 10. This chain's CDR3 is CASRPGLAGVFEQYF. CDR3 sequence (DNA): TGCGCCAGCCGCCCTGGACTAGCGGGAGTTTTCGAGCAGTACTTC.

The CDR3 spells CAIGSAERETYEQYF. The DNA of the CDR3 is TGTGCCATCGGGTCAGCTGAGCGGGAGACCTACGAGCAGTACTTC. The genes are TRBV10-3 and TRBJ2-7, with TRBD2 identical over 8 bases. This CDR3 contains 15 residues. The V gene's germline CDR1 is ENHRY and CDR2 SYGVKD. V lost 8 bases and J lost 2; bases outside the gene matches: 11.

The chain joins TRBV12-5 to TRBJ2-2, with TRBD2 identical over 10 bases. Germline V gives CDR1 LGHNT, CDR2 FRNRAP. The CDR3 length is 15 residues. V shed 4 bases, J shed 5 bases, and the junction held 4 bases outside the gene matches. CDR3 in DNA: TGTGCTAGTGGTTCCCCGGGACTAGCGACCGGGGAGCTGTTTTTT. Protein product: CASGSPGLATGELFF.

This clone was seen a few times. This sequence joins TRBV4-2 and TRBJ2-2, with 13 bases lining up with TRBD2. Germline-derived CDR1 and CDR2 are LGHNA and YNFKEQ. Germline trimming cut 5 bases from V and 0 bases from J; bases unmatched to any gene: 0. This CDR3 contains 16 residues. This CDR3 is CASSGLAGANTGELFF. CDR3 bases: TGTGCCAGCAGCGGACTAGCGGGAGCGAACACCGGGGAGCTGTTTTTT.